The rows below give T cell receptor beta chains drawn from one sample of a study of T cells in Graves' hyperthyroidism and ophthalmopathy. Via MiXCR, TCRdb re-called the multiplex PCR reads, giving one row per CDR3 protein. The table shows approximately 700,000 distinct CDR3 sequences, with roughly 15% occurring only once. Sample: blood. The receptors shown here come from a man aged 18 to 30 with Graves' hyperthyroidism. The CDR3 runs from the conserved cysteine through the conserved F or W. Each record gives: clone size, J gene, V gene, D gene, CDR3 protein, CDR3 DNA. A D gene is named only where the DNA matches it firmly. Only some rows state a clone size, as once, few, many or a class for expanded clones.

>few|TRBJ2-1|TRBV7-3|TRBD1
CASSRTGQMDEQFF
TGTGCCAGCAGCCGGACAGGGCAGATGGATGAGCAGTTCTTC
>.|TRBJ2-1|TRBV2|.
CASSPGSHEQFF
TGTGCCAGCAGCCCGGGGTCCCATGAGCAGTTCTTC
>many|TRBJ2-7|TRBV28|TRBD2
CASSSSGSRNEQYF
TGTGCCAGCAGTTCCAGCGGGAGTCGCAACGAGCAGTACTTC
>many|TRBJ2-1|TRBV27|TRBD2
CASSPTTSGRAQFF
TGTGCCAGCAGTCCAACGACTAGCGGGAGGGCCCAGTTCTTC
>.|TRBJ1-1|TRBV7-9|.
CASYTQGYTEAFF
TGTGCCAGCTATACACAGGGTTACACTGAAGCTTTCTTT
>few|TRBJ2-5|TRBV20-1|.
CSANENQETQYF
TGCAGTGCTAACGAAAATCAAGAGACCCAGTACTTC
>once|TRBJ2-7|TRBV20-1|TRBD1
CSATTGGPTYEQYF
TGCAGTGCCACGACAGGGGGCCCCACCTACGAGCAGTACTTC
>few|TRBJ2-2|TRBV18|TRBD2
CATGLAGVTGELFF
TGTGCCACCGGACTAGCGGGAGTCACCGGGGAGCTGTTTTTT
>few|TRBJ1-5|TRBV3-1|.
CASSQDRNSNQPQHF
TGTGCCAGCAGCCAAGACAGGAATAGCAATCAGCCCCAGCATTTT
>.|TRBJ2-5|TRBV6-2/TRBV6-3|.
CASSYSGAEETQHF
TGTGCCAGCAGTTACTCGGGAGCGGAGGAGACCCAGCACTTC
>few|TRBJ1-1|TRBV12-3/TRBV12-4|.
CASSLHRSNTEAFF
TGTGCCAGCAGTTTACACAGGTCGAACACTGAAGCTTTCTTT
>once|TRBJ2-7|TRBV15|TRBD1
CATSRERTGSSYEQYF
TGTGCCACCAGCAGAGAACGGACAGGGTCGTCCTACGAGCAGTACTTC
>many|TRBJ2-7|TRBV7-3|TRBD2
CASSLRGGDEQYF
TGTGCCAGCAGCCTCCGGGGGGGGGACGAGCAGTACTTC
>many|TRBJ2-1|TRBV30|.
CAWIAGGSYNEQFF
TGTGCCTGGATCGCGGGCGGCTCCTACAATGAGCAGTTCTTC
>.|TRBJ2-2|TRBV2|.
CACSRDRAPGELFF
TGTGCCTGTTCCCGGGACCGAGCCCCCGGGGAGCTGTTTTTT
>.|TRBJ1-2|TRBV15|.
CATSRDRGLSRGYTF
TGTGCCACCAGCAGAGATAGAGGCCTTTCGAGGGGCTACACCTTC
>many|TRBJ1-1|TRBV10-3|.
CAISEEGSGTEAFF
TGTGCCATCAGTGAGGAAGGAAGCGGGACTGAAGCTTTCTTT
>few|TRBJ2-1|TRBV19|TRBD1
CASTGTGGTNEQFF
TGTGCCAGTACCGGGACAGGGGGCACGAATGAGCAGTTCTTC
>few|TRBJ2-6|TRBV27|.
CASSGHARSGANVLTF
TGTGCCAGCAGTGGACACGCTCGCTCTGGGGCCAACGTCCTGACTTTC
>few|TRBJ2-7|TRBV6-1|TRBD1
CASTRTGPYEQYF
TGTGCCAGCACGAGGACAGGCCCTTACGAGCAGTACTTC
>many|TRBJ1-1|TRBV28|.
CASSIPGRGDTEAFF
TGTGCCAGCAGTATACCGGGACGGGGGGACACTGAAGCTTTCTTT
>many|TRBJ2-7|TRBV2|TRBD2
CASSQTSVSSYEQYF
TGTGCCAGCAGCCAAACTAGCGTGAGCTCCTACGAGCAGTACTTC
>many|TRBJ2-7|TRBV28|.
CASSIGRAWEQYF
TGTGCCAGCAGTATAGGACGGGCCTGGGAACAGTACTTC
>few|TRBJ2-1|TRBV9|TRBD2
CASSPRTSGEGSTGDEQFF
TGTGCCAGCAGCCCCCGGACTAGCGGGGAAGGTTCCACAGGGGATGAGCAGTTCTTC
>many|TRBJ2-7|TRBV29-1|TRBD1
CSIGTGGLYEQYF
TGCAGCATCGGGACAGGGGGCTTGTACGAGCAGTACTTC
>many|TRBJ2-7|TRBV28|.
CASRPRSGEQYF
TGTGCCAGCAGGCCCCGGTCCGGGGAGCAGTACTTC
>many|TRBJ2-2|TRBV7-9|TRBD2
CASSGLAGGIGELFF
TGTGCCAGCAGTGGACTAGCGGGAGGTATCGGGGAGCTGTTTTTT
>few|TRBJ1-4|TRBV10-2|.
CASSEGGQVSFGAKEKLFF
TGCGCCAGCAGCGAGGGGGGCCAGGTTTCTTTCGGGGCGAAAGAAAAACTGTTTTTT
>.|TRBJ1-4|TRBV7-9|TRBD1
CASSRTGFEKLFF
TGTGCCAGCAGCCGGACAGGTTTTGAAAAACTGTTTTTT
>few|TRBJ1-6|TRBV6-6|.
CASSYSGSESPLHF
TGTGCCAGCAGTTACTCGGGCAGTGAATCACCCCTCCACTTT
>.|TRBJ2-7|TRBV20-1|TRBD2
CSARDAGGSMPYEQYF
TGCAGTGCTAGAGACGCGGGGGGGAGTATGCCCTACGAGCAGTACTTC
>.|TRBJ2-1|TRBV14|TRBD1
CASSQREPILDRASLYYEQFF
TGTGCCAGCAGCCAAAGAGAACCCATCCTCGACAGGGCGAGTCTTTACTATGAGCAGTTCTTC
>many|TRBJ2-5|TRBV6-2/TRBV6-3|.
CASRRQGGETQYF
TGTGCCAGCAGACGCCAGGGAGGAGAGACCCAGTACTTC
>many|TRBJ2-5|TRBV12-3/TRBV12-4|TRBD1
CASSRTGALQETQYF
TGTGCCAGCAGTCGGACAGGGGCCCTCCAAGAGACCCAGTACTTC